The next 7 T cell receptor beta chains were all read from a single sample in a study of T-cell reconstitution after alpha-beta-depleted transplantation in children. Molecular barcoding with unique molecular identifiers was used for the TCRbeta library. TCRdb reanalysed the PCR reads using MiXCR and keeps one entry per CDR3 protein. The data hold approximately 230,000 distinct CDR3 sequences, with over 20% observed a single time. Sample: PBMCs, taken before TCRalphabeta/CD19-depleted stem cell transplant. These receptors all come from a girl aged 2-10 years with Fanconi anemia, due to receive a stem cell transplant.

This clonotype was observed many times. J is TRBJ2-1 and V is TRBV10-3, with 9 bases that match TRBD2. The V segment lost 0 bases and the J segment 5 bases; nucleotides outside the gene matches: 5. The CDR3 consists of 16 residues. The germline gives CDR1 ENHRY, CDR2 SYGVKD. Written as DNA, the CDR3 is TGTGCCATCAGTGAGTCCAGGACTAGCGACGACAATGAGCAGTTCTTC. Its protein is CAISESRTSDDNEQFF.

This clonotype came up many times. The chain uses TRBV7-9 and TRBJ2-7; D gene unclear. CDR3 size: 14 residues. Trimming cost V 3 bases and J 6 bases, with 15 bases left between them. CDR1 SEHNR and CDR2 FQNEAQ come from the germline V gene (reference sequence). The CDR3 coding sequence is TGTGCCAGCAGCTTCCCCGGGCCTCAAAGCGAGCAGTACTTC. As protein: CASSFPGPQSEQYF.

This clonotype was detected ten times or more. V and J are TRBV5-1 and TRBJ1-1, with D unclear. This CDR3 is built from 12 residues. Germline CDR1 and CDR2: SGHRS and YFSETQ. Trimming stripped 3 bases from V and 4 bases from J, with 7 bases between. CDR3 DNA sequence: TGCGCCAGCAGCTCGCCAGGCACTGAAGCTTTCTTT. It yields the protein CASSSPGTEAFF.

This clonotype showed up just once. The V gene is TRBV7-3, the J gene TRBJ2-1; D possibly matches TRBD1 or TRBD2 (5 bases each). This CDR3 is 17 amino acids long. Germline V gives CDR1 SGHTA, CDR2 FQGTGA. Trimming left V 0 bases short and J 4 bases short, with 16 bases between. Here the CDR3 reads CASSLTGTTYRYNEQFF. The CDR3 coding sequence is TGTGCCAGCAGCTTAACCGGGACCACCTACCGGTACAATGAGCAGTTCTTC.

The chain uses TRBV20-1 and TRBJ1-1, with 8 nucleotides matching TRBD1. CDR3 length equals 13 residues. Trimming took 6 bases from V and 1 from J; bases not matched to a gene: 4. Germline lookup yields CDR1 DFQATT and CDR2 SNEGSKA (reference sequence). CDR3 nucleotide sequence: TGCAGTGCCTCGACAGGGGAGAACACTGAAGCTTTCTTT. Its translation: CSASTGENTEAFF.

This clonotype was observed at least ten times. The chain combines TRBV29-1 with TRBJ2-7; 8 bases are shared with TRBD2. Germline lookup yields CDR1 SQVTM and CDR2 ANQGSEA. The CDR3 sequence is 14 residues long. Trimming at V came to 5 bases and at J to 0 bases, leaving 6 bases not matched to a gene. CDR3 residues: CSVFAGGFSYEQYF. The CDR3 DNA reads TGCAGCGTTTTTGCGGGGGGTTTCTCCTACGAGCAGTACTTC.

In this sample, this clonotype turned up many times. The rearrangement uses TRBV28 and TRBJ2-7, with D possibly TRBD2 on 7 matching bases. Trimming took 1 base from V and 7 from J, leaving 11 bases between them. The CDR3 is 13 amino acids. The germline gives CDR1 MDHEN, CDR2 SYDVKM. CDR3 loop: CASSLYREGEQYF. CDR3 sequence (DNA): TGTGCCAGCAGTTTATACAGGGAGGGTGAGCAGTACTTC.